The rows below give T cell receptor beta chains drawn from one sample of a study of blood T cell repertoires in COVID-19. TCRdb's table, derived via immunoSEQ multiplex PCR, lists solely in-frame clones and lacks some. The top ten clones hold roughly 1.4% of a sample with about 140,000 clones, just over 85% of them seen once. Sequencing used peripheral blood. The receptor set was obtained from a woman aged 55-70 years with acute or convalescent COVID-19. The CDR3 runs from the conserved cysteine through the conserved F or W. Fields, in order: J gene, clone size, V gene, D gene, CDR3 protein, CDR3 DNA. D genes are given only for firm matches. A clone size is listed for some rows: how often the clone was seen (once, few, many), or a class if it is expanded.

TRBJ1-1	.	TRBV28	.	CASSLLDSMNTEAFF	TGTGCCAGCAGTTTGCTGGACAGCATGAACACTGAAGCTTTCTTT
TRBJ1-4	.	TRBV7-9	.	CASSLDDITNEKLFF	TGTGCCAGCAGCTTAGACGACATTACTAATGAAAAACTGTTTTTT
TRBJ2-1	.	TRBV6-2/TRBV6-3	TRBD2	CASSYEAGVTNEQFF	TGTGCCAGCAGTTACGAGGCGGGGGTCACCAATGAGCAGTTCTTC
TRBJ1-3	.	TRBV29-1	TRBD1	CSIRGQGAGNTIYF	TGCAGCATACGGGGACAGGGAGCTGGAAACACCATATATTTT
TRBJ2-1	.	TRBV19	.	CASSMLQGLYNEQFF	TGTGCCAGTAGTATGCTACAGGGCCTCTACAATGAGCAGTTCTTC
TRBJ2-1	.	TRBV3-1/TRBV3-2	TRBD2	CASSDLGRGLADNEQFF	TGTGCCAGCAGCGACTTAGGCCGGGGACTAGCCGACAATGAGCAGTTCTTC
TRBJ1-1	.	TRBV6-2/TRBV6-3	.	CASSLLTQGDATEAFF	TGTGCCAGCAGTTTATTAACACAGGGAGACGCCACTGAAGCTTTCTTT
TRBJ1-3	few	TRBV6-5	.	CASSYVSGSGNTIYF	TGTGCCAGCAGTTACGTCTCGGGCTCTGGAAACACCATATATTTT
TRBJ1-5	once	TRBV3-1/TRBV3-2	TRBD1	CASSDTGGRNQPQHF	TGTGCCAGCAGCGATACAGGGGGCCGCAATCAGCCCCAGCATTTT
TRBJ1-2	few	TRBV4-3	.	CASSQGPSGAYGYTF	TGCGCCAGCAGCCAAGGCCCCTCGGGAGCCTATGGCTACACCTTC
TRBJ1-1	.	TRBV28	.	CASVEALNTEAFF	TGTGCCAGCGTCGAGGCATTGAACACTGAAGCTTTCTTT
TRBJ1-1	.	TRBV19	.	CASSWGVTEAFF	TGTGCCAGTAGTTGGGGGGTCACTGAAGCTTTCTTT
TRBJ1-2	.	TRBV28	.	CASSAGTGNYGYTF	TGTGCCAGCAGCGCTGGCACAGGGAACTATGGCTACACCTTC
TRBJ2-1	.	TRBV19	TRBD2	CASTSPGGLGQFF	TGTGCCAGTACCTCGCCGGGGGGATTGGGGCAGTTCTTC
TRBJ2-2	.	TRBV6-2/TRBV6-3	TRBD2	CASSLGRGGPTGELFF	TGTGCCAGCAGCCTCGGGAGGGGGGGACCGACCGGGGAGCTGTTTTTT
TRBJ2-3	.	TRBV7-2	.	CASSLGADASTDTQYF	TGTGCCAGCAGCCTAGGAGCGGACGCTAGCACAGATACGCAGTATTTT
TRBJ2-7	once	TRBV28	.	CASIRGPFYEQYF	TGTGCCAGCATCAGGGGCCCCTTTTACGAGCAGTACTTC
TRBJ2-5	.	TRBV5-6	TRBD2	CASSLWLAEETQYF	TGTGCCAGCAGCTTGTGGCTAGCGGAAGAGACCCAGTACTTC
TRBJ2-5	.	TRBV4-1	TRBD2	CASSQGIQRGFQETQYF	TGCGCCAGCAGCCAAGGCATCCAGCGGGGGTTCCAAGAGACCCAGTACTTC
TRBJ1-5	.	TRBV28	.	CASSVGGGGRPQHF	TGTGCCAGCAGCGTCGGGGGGGGAGGGAGGCCCCAGCATTTT
TRBJ1-4	.	TRBV30	TRBD1	CAWREDGGGATNEKLFF	TGTGCCTGGAGAGAGGATGGAGGGGGCGCAACTAATGAAAAACTGTTTTTT
TRBJ1-5	.	TRBV6-2/TRBV6-3	.	CASSYPGQNNQPQHF	TGTGCCAGCAGTTACCCGGGACAAAATAATCAGCCCCAGCATTTT
TRBJ1-5	.	TRBV4-1	.	CASSQVFARGSNQPQHF	TGCGCCAGCAGCCAAGTTTTCGCCCGGGGGAGCAATCAGCCCCAGCATTTT
TRBJ2-6	.	TRBV19	TRBD1	CASSTIRDRGPGANVLTF	TGTGCCAGTAGTACGATTCGGGACAGGGGACCTGGGGCCAACGTCCTGACTTTC
TRBJ2-3	.	TRBV6-5	.	CASSLRGGGPDTQYF	TGTGCCAGCAGTCTACGGGGCGGGGGCCCAGATACGCAGTATTTT
TRBJ1-1	.	TRBV18	.	CASSPAGFSEDTEAFF	TGTGCCAGCTCACCAGCAGGGTTCAGCGAGGACACTGAAGCTTTCTTT
TRBJ2-7	.	TRBV5-1	.	CASSLDRTYEQYF	TGCGCCAGCAGCCTAGACAGGACCTACGAGCAGTACTTC
TRBJ2-4	few	TRBV5-6	TRBD1	CASSLGQGGIQYF	TGTGCCAGCAGCTTAGGACAGGGAGGCATTCAGTACTTC
TRBJ2-1	.	TRBV25-1	.	CASTPAQGGPDEQFF	TGTGCCAGCACCCCAGCGCAGGGGGGCCCTGATGAGCAGTTCTTC
TRBJ1-3	.	TRBV5-1	TRBD1	CASSSNPTGPISGNTIYF	TGCGCCAGCAGCTCCAATCCGACAGGGCCGATCTCTGGAAACACCATATATTTT
TRBJ2-2	.	TRBV13	.	CASSLVGVGNTGELFF	TGTGCCAGCAGCCTCGTAGGGGTGGGGAACACCGGGGAGCTGTTTTTT
TRBJ1-3	.	TRBV10-3	.	CATSLVGPDSGNTIYF	TGTGCCACTTCATTGGTTGGGCCAGACTCTGGAAACACCATATATTTT
TRBJ1-2	.	TRBV7-3	TRBD1	CASSLGQNYGYTF	TGTGCCAGCAGCCTGGGACAGAACTATGGCTACACCTTC
TRBJ2-1	.	TRBV27	TRBD2	CASSLALAAPYNEQFF	TGTGCCAGCAGTTTAGCACTAGCGGCACCCTACAATGAGCAGTTCTTC
TRBJ2-5	.	TRBV6-5	TRBD1	CASSSRQGQETQYF	TGTGCCAGCAGTTCGAGACAGGGCCAAGAGACCCAGTACTTC
TRBJ2-3	.	TRBV5-1	TRBD1	CATRDRATDTQYF	TGCGCCACCAGGGACAGGGCAACAGATACGCAGTATTTT
TRBJ2-5	.	TRBV3-1/TRBV3-2	TRBD2	CASSPRLAGSRLQETQYF	TGTGCCAGCAGCCCCCGACTAGCGGGGTCCCGCCTCCAAGAGACCCAGTACTTC
TRBJ1-6	once	TRBV4-2	TRBD1	CASSALQGADNSPLHF	TGTGCCAGCAGCGCCCTTCAGGGGGCGGATAATTCACCCCTCCACTTT
TRBJ2-7	once	TRBV28	.	CASTTLVSYEQYF	TGTGCCAGTACGACATTGGTTTCCTACGAGCAGTACTTC
TRBJ1-6	.	TRBV7-9	.	CASSLKQGPNSPLHF	TGTGCCAGCAGTCTTAAACAGGGACCTAATTCACCCCTCCACTTT
TRBJ2-2	.	TRBV7-2	TRBD1	CASRRKGGQGAVGELFF	TGTGCCAGCAGAAGAAAGGGGGGACAGGGGGCCGTCGGGGAGCTGTTTTTT
TRBJ2-3	.	TRBV19	.	CASSITLQDPSTDTQYF	TGTGCCAGTAGTATAACCCTCCAGGATCCTAGCACAGATACGCAGTATTTT
TRBJ1-1	.	TRBV9	.	CASSVGPRDTEAFF	TGTGCCAGCAGCGTAGGGCCCCGGGATACTGAAGCTTTCTTT
TRBJ2-6	.	TRBV5-8	.	CASSLGGGANVLTF	TGTGCCAGCAGCTTGGGAGGTGGGGCCAACGTCCTGACTTTC
TRBJ2-2	.	TRBV6-5	.	CATKPVSEAGELFF	TGTGCCACCAAGCCCGTTTCGGAGGCCGGGGAGCTGTTTTTT
TRBJ2-4	.	TRBV5-6	.	CASSPGGLNIQYF	TGTGCCAGCAGCCCCGGGGGGCTAAACATTCAGTACTTC
TRBJ2-3	.	TRBV6-2/TRBV6-3	.	CASSRGYTDTQYF	TGTGCCAGCAGCCGAGGGTACACAGATACGCAGTATTTT
TRBJ1-1	.	TRBV28	TRBD1	CASETGGTGNTEAFF	TGTGCCAGTGAAACCGGCGGGACAGGGAACACTGAAGCTTTCTTT
TRBJ1-2	.	TRBV18	.	CASSPPSDGYTF	TGTGCCAGCTCACCACCTTCCGATGGCTACACCTTC